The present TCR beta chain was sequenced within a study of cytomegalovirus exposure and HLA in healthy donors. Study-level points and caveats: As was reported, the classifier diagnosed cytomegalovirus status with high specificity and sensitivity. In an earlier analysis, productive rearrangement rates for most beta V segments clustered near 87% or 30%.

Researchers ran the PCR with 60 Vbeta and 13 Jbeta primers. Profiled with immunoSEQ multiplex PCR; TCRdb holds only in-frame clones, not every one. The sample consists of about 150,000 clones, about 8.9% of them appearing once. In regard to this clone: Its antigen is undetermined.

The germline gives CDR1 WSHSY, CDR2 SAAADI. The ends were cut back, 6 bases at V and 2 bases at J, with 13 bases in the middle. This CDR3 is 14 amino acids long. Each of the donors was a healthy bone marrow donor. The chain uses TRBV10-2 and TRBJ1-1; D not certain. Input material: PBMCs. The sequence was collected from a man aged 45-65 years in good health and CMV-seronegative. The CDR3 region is CASRATLINTEAFF. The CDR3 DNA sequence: TGCGCCAGCAGGGCGACATTAATAAACACTGAAGCTTTCTTT.